This entry features one T cell receptor (beta chain) sequence. TCRdb's table, derived via immunoSEQ multiplex PCR, lists solely in-frame clones and lacks some. Of roughly 120,000 clones in the sample, around nine tenths are singletons; the top ten hold roughly 3.2%. The sample originates from a study of control samples from healthy donors and cancer patients. The junction had 5 bases not matched to a gene; V was cut back by 3 bases and J by 0 bases. This CDR3 spans 17 amino acids. The germline gives CDR1 SEHNR, CDR2 FQNEAQ (reference sequence). The gene calls are TRBV7-9 and TRBJ2-3; TRBD2 agrees at 11 bases. Material: blood. This clonotype was sampled from a man aged 45-60 years in good health. The CDR3 reads CASSFPTSGSSTDTQYF. CDR3 in DNA: TGTGCCAGCAGCTTCCCTACTAGCGGGAGTAGCACAGATACGCAGTATTTT.